This T cell receptor beta chain comes out of a study of cytomegalovirus exposure and HLA in healthy donors. Study-level information: Of the donors genotyped, a few hundred in all, 65% to 90% fell in the Caucasian-associated ancestry cluster. Study-level points and caveats: Reports indicate that TCR beta sequences accurately predicted the HLA-A and HLA-B alleles of most subjects. Among the CMV-associated chains, a few were confirmed in vitro as specific for CMV antigens. In a later analysis, several top co-occurrence clusters appeared linked to parvovirus B19, influenza, CMV and Epstein-Barr virus.

PCR amplification relied on 60 Vbeta primers (plus 13 Jbeta primers). Assay used: immunoSEQ multiplex PCR; TCRdb lists only in-frame clones, some missing. The repertoire includes 150,000 to 200,000 clones, roughly two thirds of them detected once, and around 4% sits in the top ten. This clone was counted a single time. The target antigen is unknown. The V gene's germline CDR1 is SEHNR and CDR2 FQNEAQ (reference sequence). The CDR3 extends over 14 amino acids. Trimming at V came to 5 bases and at J to 5 bases, leaving 8 bases not matched to a gene. The sequenced sample was PBMCs. The TCR was taken from a woman under 30 in good health and CMV-seropositive. The chain employs TRBV7-9 and TRBJ2-7, with 8 bases matching TRBD1. The DNA for the CDR3 is TGTGCCAGCAGCGAGACAGGGGCCCACGACGAGCAGTACTTC. Translating it yields CASSETGAHDEQYF.